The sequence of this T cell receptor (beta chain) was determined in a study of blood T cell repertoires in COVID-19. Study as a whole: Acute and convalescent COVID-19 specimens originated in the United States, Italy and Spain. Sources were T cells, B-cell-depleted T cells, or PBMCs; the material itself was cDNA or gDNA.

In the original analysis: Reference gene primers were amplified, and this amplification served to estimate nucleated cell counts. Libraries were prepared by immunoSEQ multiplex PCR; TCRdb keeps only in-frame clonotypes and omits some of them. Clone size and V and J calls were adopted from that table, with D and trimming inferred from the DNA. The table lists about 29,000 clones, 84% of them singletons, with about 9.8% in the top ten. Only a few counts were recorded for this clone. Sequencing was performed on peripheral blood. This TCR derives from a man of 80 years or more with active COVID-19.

Written as DNA, the CDR3 is TGTGCCAGCACCCCTACAGGGACCTATGGCTACACCTTC. Its translation: CASTPTGTYGYTF. V usage is TRBV5-6 and J usage is TRBJ1-2; D is perhaps TRBD1 (6 bases). V shed 6 bases and J shed 4 bases, with 13 bases lying between them. CDR1 and CDR2 (germline): SGHDT, YYEEEE. The CDR3 covers 13 residues.